The sequence of this T cell receptor (beta chain) was determined in a study of spatial heterogeneity in lung cancer (dated by TCRdb to about 2019). For the wider study: Beta-chain transcripts were consistently detected in greater numbers than alpha-chain transcripts, which likely reflects a higher abundance of beta-chain transcripts. Nonsynonymous mutation counts, determined by whole-exome sequencing of tumor tissue, were related to TCR repertoire features. The study quantitatively compared TCR alpha and beta repertoires across multiple tumor regions, matched nontumor lung and blood in non-small cell lung cancer. In tumor regions, TCR transcript counts showed a strong correlation with a T cell transcriptional module score derived from matched bulk RNA-seq. At surgery, hundreds of tumor regions, 61 to 65 matched nontumor lung samples and more than 55 PBMC samples were TCR-sequenced for both alpha and beta chains. In the raw uncorrected reads, each unique combination of TCR and UMI appeared more than ten times on average. Overall study outcomes, separate from this receptor: TCR-seq was estimated to cover only approximately 6.6% of tumor T cells for alpha chains and roughly 14% for beta chains. Additional single-cell paired TCR alpha and beta sequencing was considered necessary to confirm, at a functional level, the hypothesis that regional TCRs recognize regional mutations. The count of ubiquitous expanded TCRs correlated with the count of ubiquitous nonsynonymous mutations, and the count of regional expanded TCRs correlated with the count of regional nonsynonymous mutations. A correlation was observed between the number of expanded intratumoral alpha and beta TCRs and the tumor nonsynonymous mutation count.

The time point label, as the study defines it: sample taken at primary tumor resection. Donors were 72 patients with early-stage, untreated non-small cell lung cancer from the lung TRACERx cohort. For TCR sequencing, whole RNA was extracted from tumor and nontumor lung tissue, or from cryopreserved PBMC samples, and no cell sorting was done. Only patients for whom sufficient RNA was available from at least two tumor regions were selected for TCR sequencing. Before selection, tumor and adjacent nontumor lung specimens were reviewed by a lung pathologist. The method behind the library was 5' RACE. Sequencer: NextSeq 500. In the TCR library protocol, a unique molecular identifier was attached to each TCR cDNA molecule so that PCR and sequencing errors could be corrected. On the study's bioinformatics: TCR identification, UMI-based error correction and CDR3 extraction were all carried out with Decombinator tools. TCRs above a frequency of 2 per 1,000, corresponding to the top 1% of the tumor frequency distribution, were defined as expanded. Expanded tumor TCRs statistically deemed absent (corrected P<0.05) from at least one tumor region were classed as regional, and all other expanded tumor TCRs were classed as ubiquitous. Rényi diversity was computed with the R vegan package after subsampling each repertoire 100 times to 5,000 TCRs. CDR3 similarity networks were built from amino acid triplet string-kernel similarity, connecting CDR3s with pairwise similarity above 0.82. Using fastp trimming at Q25 and MiXCR clonotype assembly, TCRdb reanalyzed the public sequencing data and kept in-frame beta chains. Every CDR3 protein is listed once, alongside the most common genes and DNA of its rows. TCRdb assigned the V and J calls; the authors' analysis was not used. The sample records over 1,500 distinct CDR3 sequences, approximately 5.9% of which are singletons. The ten largest make up 56% of the sample.

This clonotype was observed a handful of times. Its antigen specificity is not known. No much larger clone exists at a distance of one base, and base qualities are not known. The sample in question was lung tumor tissue, obtained at surgery. The origin of this receptor is a female donor with early-stage non-small cell lung cancer.

The CDR3 protein: CASSGGGYNSPLHF. In nucleotide form, the sequence is TGTGCCAGCAGTGGGGGGGGCTATAATTCACCCCTCCACTTT. The rearranged segments are TRBV14 and TRBJ1-6, with TRBD1 as a weak D call on 5 bases. As encoded in the germline V gene, CDR1 is SGHDN while CDR2 is FVKESK. Relative to germline, V is 6 bases shorter and J is 3 bases shorter, with 9 bases between their ends. The CDR3 has 14 amino acids, counting the end cysteine and phenylalanine. Just CDR3 DNA is preserved here, 42 bases in frame from base 1.